What follows are 13 T cell receptor beta chains derived from one specimen sequenced in a study of identical twins. One entry per CDR3 protein, called by TCRdb with MiXCR from the 5' RACE reads. The sample includes under 450,000 distinct CDR3 sequences, about a fifth of them seen just once. The sample consisted of naive T cells sorted from blood. Receptors were obtained from a man in his fifties or sixties in good health.

This clonotype has more than one count but fewer than ten. The rearrangement joins TRBV15 to TRBJ2-1, with TRBD2 matching 11 bases. Trimming cost V 7 bases and J 7 bases; bases outside gene matches: 15. Germline assignment: CDR1 LNHNV and CDR2 YYDKDF (reference sequence). CDR3 length: 17 amino acids. CDR3 region: CATKKVLAGGGTNEQFF. CDR3 in DNA: TGTGCCACCAAAAAGGTGCTAGCGGGAGGAGGAACGAATGAGCAGTTCTTC.

This clonotype has a handful of counts. This chain joins TRBV6-1 and TRBJ1-1; the D is unclear. The germline gives CDR1 MNHNS, CDR2 SASEGT. The V end was cut by 8 bases, the J end by 2 bases, with 15 bases between. This CDR3 is 14 amino acids long. The CDR3 nucleotides are TGTGCCAGCTGGCTAGACCCTCTCAACACTGAAGCTTTCTTT. Translation gives CASWLDPLNTEAFF.

This chain connects TRBV29-1 to TRBJ2-7; 7 positions match TRBD1. The CDR3 totals 12 residues. Germline-derived CDR1 and CDR2 are SQVTM and ANQGSEA. V shed 7 bases, J shed 2 bases, and the junction held 5 bases outside the gene matches. The CDR3 region is CSASGGPYEQYF. DNA for the CDR3: TGCAGCGCGTCAGGGGGACCCTACGAGCAGTACTTC.

The V and J genes are TRBV6-2 or TRBV6-3 and TRBJ2-7; D is undetermined. Germline loops: CDR1 MNHEY, CDR2 SVGEGT. The CDR3 is 15 residues long. V lost 1 base, J lost 5 bases, and 15 bases lay in between. CDR3 coding DNA: TGTGCCAGCAGTTACTTCGGCCCAACCCTACACGAGCAGTACTTC. Translation: CASSYFGPTLHEQYF.

This CDR3 reads CASSRTVAPTNEKLFF. The CDR3 coding sequence is TGTGCCAGCAGTAGGACAGTGGCCCCAACTAATGAAAAACTGTTTTTT. The rearrangement joins TRBV2 to TRBJ1-4; D may be TRBD1 (6 bases). The CDR3 runs to 16 residues. Between the trimmed V and J ends, which lost 5 bases and 0 bases, there was a span of 13 bases. From germline, CDR1 is SNHLY and CDR2 FYNNEI.

This clonotype has a count of ten or more. The chain joins TRBV29-1 to TRBJ2-3; D remains unclear. With 6 bases removed from V and 4 bases from J, the gap between germline ends came to 17 bases. Germline CDR1 SQVTM, CDR2 ANQGSEA. The CDR3 has 14 amino acids. CDR3 amino acids: CSVLIYPGADTQYF. CDR3 nucleotides: TGCAGCGTGCTGATTTATCCAGGTGCAGATACGCAGTATTTT.

This clonotype was seen a few times. The chain joins TRBV7-9 to TRBJ2-1, with D hard to call. Per the germline V gene, CDR1 is SEHNR and CDR2 is FQNEAQ (reference sequence). Trimming removed 2 bases at V and 6 bases at J, with 8 bases between. The length of the CDR3 is 13 residues. The CDR3 region is CASSLHNSNEQFF. Written as DNA, the CDR3 is TGTGCCAGCAGCTTACACAATTCCAATGAGCAGTTCTTC.

This clonotype was seen once. This sequence joins TRBV7-3 and TRBJ2-7, with 8 positions matching TRBD1. J gave up 3 bases and V 5 bases, and 9 bases lay outside the gene matches. CDR3 length: 15 amino acids. Germline V CDR1 and CDR2: SGHTA, FQGTGA. The CDR3 is CASSPAGTGYYEQYF. DNA for the CDR3: TGTGCCAGCAGCCCAGCCGGGACAGGATACTACGAGCAGTACTTC.

This clonotype came up many times. The chain is built from TRBV18 and TRBJ1-6; the match to TRBD1 covers 7 bases. Germline trimming cut 3 bases from V and 5 bases from J; bases unmatched to any gene: 4. This CDR3 is 15 amino acids long. Germline CDR1 is KGHSH and CDR2 is LQKENI. CDR3 sequence: CASSPTGTDNSPLHF. CDR3 DNA sequence: TGTGCCAGCTCACCCACCGGGACAGATAATTCACCCCTCCACTTT.

In this sample, this clonotype turned up many times. The chain employs TRBV18 and TRBJ2-7; D may be TRBD1 (5 bases). The germline CDR1 and CDR2 sequences are KGHSH and LQKENI. The CDR3 consists of 13 residues. The ends were cut back, 6 bases at V and 3 bases at J, with 12 bases in the middle. The CDR3 spells CASSKSRDYEQYF. CDR3 bases: TGTGCCAGCTCGAAAAGCAGGGACTACGAGCAGTACTTC. Together with reference TRBV18 and TRBJ2-7, the CDR3 gives the full variable domain: NAGVMQNPRHLVRRRGQEARLRCSPMKGHSHVYWYRQLPEEGLKFMVYLQKENIIDESGMPKERFSAEFPKEGPSILRIQQVVRGDSAAYFCASSKSRDYEQYFGPGTRLTVT.

This clonotype was seen just once. J is TRBJ2-2 and V is TRBV10-3; possibly TRBD2 for D (5 bases). V lost 6 bases to trimming and J lost 4 bases, with 12 bases between them. Per the germline V gene, CDR1 is ENHRY and CDR2 is SYGVKD. This CDR3 contains 14 residues. The CDR3 DNA reads TGTGCCATCAGCCCAGTGGGAGCCACCGGGGAGCTGTTTTTT. Protein sequence: CAISPVGATGELFF.

The chain uses TRBV20-1 and TRBJ2-2, with TRBD1 matching over 9 bases. The V gene end was trimmed by 0 bases and the J gene end by 3 bases; junction bases not matched to a gene: 8. Germline V gene sequence: CDR1 DFQATT, CDR2 SNEGSKA (reference sequence). The CDR3 has 17 residues. In DNA form, the CDR3 reads TGCAGTGCTAGAGACCGAAGGACAGGGGAAGACACCGGGGAGCTGTTTTTT. The encoded protein is CSARDRRTGEDTGELFF.

This clonotype was recorded a few times. The chain is built from TRBV5-1 and TRBJ1-2, with TRBD1 as a possible D gene (6 bases). Germline lookup yields CDR1 SGHRS and CDR2 YFSETQ. V lost 5 bases and J lost 2, with 10 bases in between. CDR3 length equals 13 residues. The CDR3 DNA sequence: TGCGCCAGCAGAGAAGGACAGAACTATGGCTACACCTTC. This encodes CASREGQNYGYTF.